The source of this TCR beta chain is a study of T cells in Graves' hyperthyroidism and ophthalmopathy. The V end was cut by 5 bases, the J end by 4 bases, with 8 bases between. This CDR3 has 12 amino acids. Germline V gene lookup returns CDR1 MDHEN and CDR2 SYDVKM. It was RNA transcripts that yielded the amplified TCR beta CDR3 regions. A first-round RT-PCR of the TCR CDR3 used the HTBI primer set. TCRdb re-derived calls from the multiplex PCR reads in MiXCR, one entry per CDR3 protein. The sample shows under 550,000 distinct CDR3 sequences, approximately 20% of them seen only once. Points from the study as a whole: In blood, most of the thyroid clonotypes expanded above 0.001 were also present. Median prediction lead before ophthalmopathy onset was around seven months with the model.

With respect to this clonotype: Its matching antigen is unknown.

The sequenced sample was blood. The rearrangement joins TRBV28 to TRBJ1-1; D ambiguous. This clonotype was sampled from a man aged 35 to 55 with Graves' ophthalmopathy. The CDR3 coding sequence is TGTGCCAGCAGTCTATACGTCACTGAAGCTTTCTTT. Its translation: CASSLYVTEAFF.